This TCR beta chain comes out of a study of cytomegalovirus exposure and HLA in healthy donors. Germline assignment: CDR1 SGHRS and CDR2 YFSETQ. The CDR3 totals 14 residues. V was shortened by 1 base and J by 2 bases, with 10 bases between the two germline ends. The PCR used 60 Vbeta and 13 Jbeta primers. Repertoires were generated with immunoSEQ multiplex PCR, while TCRdb's copy carries only in-frame clones and drops some. The sample lists some 160,000 clones, over 75% occurring once. As to this clone: Its cognate antigen is unknown.

Study-level points and caveats: A later analysis appeared to link common viral pathogens to several of the most significant clusters. Sequencing likely caused a cluster of highly shared sequence variants. A later analysis reportedly found fewer N-insertions in an Asian-associated ancestry cluster than the roughly 680-donor mean.

The clonotype originates from a woman in her forties or fifties in good health and CMV-seronegative. Sequences were obtained from PBMCs. V usage is TRBV5-1 and J usage is TRBJ2-7, with D maybe TRBD1 (6 bases). DNA for the CDR3: TGCGCCAGCAGCTTGACAGGGACCCCCTACGAGCAGTACTTC. Translation: CASSLTGTPYEQYF.